A selection of T cell receptor beta chains follows, all from one sample in a study of blood T cell repertoires in COVID-19. TCRdb keeps only in-frame clones here, not all; method: immunoSEQ multiplex PCR. The sample lists some 88,000 clones, 85% to 90% occurring once. The source material was peripheral blood. The receptors here all came from a man aged 60 to 75 with acute or convalescent COVID-19. CDR3s include the opening cysteine and the closing phenylalanine or tryptophan. D genes are given only for firm matches. Some rows have no size entry. The others give once, few or many, or a class for an expanded clone.

V	D	J	size	DNA	CDR3
TRBV29-1	-	TRBJ1-1	-	TGCAGCTTACGACAGGCTCCCACTGAAGCTTTCTTT	CSLRQAPTEAFF
TRBV3-1/TRBV3-2	TRBD1	TRBJ1-3	-	TGTGCCAGCAGTTTCTTCCTCACAGGGGCCGTAAACACCATATATTTT	CASSFFLTGAVNTIYF
TRBV7-6	-	TRBJ2-2	-	TGTGCCAGCAGCCTCCGGACAGCCACCGGGGAGCTGTTTTTT	CASSLRTATGELFF
TRBV11-2	TRBD1	TRBJ2-1	-	TGTGCCAGCAGCTTAGTAGGGGTACAGGGGGACAATGAGCAGTTCTTC	CASSLVGVQGDNEQFF
TRBV30	TRBD2	TRBJ2-7	-	TGTGCCTGGACTCCCGGGACTAGCGGGAGGGCAGGCGAGCAGTACTTC	CAWTPGTSGRAGEQYF
TRBV2	-	TRBJ1-4	-	TGTGCCAGCAGTGATCCGTCAGCTAATGAAAAACTGTTTTTT	CASSDPSANEKLFF
TRBV3-1/TRBV3-2	-	TRBJ1-1	-	TGTGCCAGCAGCCAAGAACCTGGCCTCCCAGGCGAAGCTTTCTTT	CASSQEPGLPGEAFF
TRBV5-1	TRBD1	TRBJ2-3	-	TGCGCCAGCAAAGGGACAGGGGTTAGCACAGATACGCAGTATTTT	CASKGTGVSTDTQYF
TRBV5-5	TRBD1	TRBJ1-3	-	TGTGCCAGCAGCTTCGGACAGGCAAGAAACACCATATATTTT	CASSFGQARNTIYF
TRBV11-2	TRBD1	TRBJ2-7	-	TGTGCCAGCAGCTTAGGCAGGGACAGCTCCTACGAGCAGTACTTC	CASSLGRDSSYEQYF
TRBV23-1	TRBD1	TRBJ1-6	-	TGCGCCAGTCGATCCTTTCGCCCGGGACAGGAGTTAAGCGTCAGGTCCTATAATTCACCCCTCCACTTT	CASRSFRPGQELSVRSYNSPLHF
TRBV19	-	TRBJ1-5	-	TGTGCCAGTACAGGGGTGAATCAGCCCCAGCATTTT	CASTGVNQPQHF
TRBV15	-	TRBJ1-4	few	TGTGCCACCAGCAGAGATGGGGGGGCGGCTAATGAAAAACTGTTTTTT	CATSRDGGAANEKLFF
TRBV24-1	-	TRBJ2-1	once	TGTGCCACCAGTGATACCAGGGTGGGCAATGAGCAGTTCTTC	CATSDTRVGNEQFF
TRBV14	-	TRBJ2-2	-	TGTGCCAGCAGCCGGAACCGGGCCGGGATGAACACCGGGGAGCTGTTTTTT	CASSRNRAGMNTGELFF
TRBV7-6	-	TRBJ2-1	-	TGTGCCAGCAGCGGACAAGGCGTTCAGGGAAGCTACAATGAGCAGTTCTTC	CASSGQGVQGSYNEQFF
TRBV5-1	-	TRBJ2-7	once	TGCGCCAGCAGCTTGGGAGCAGAGGGTGGGGAGCAGTACTTC	CASSLGAEGGEQYF
TRBV7-9	TRBD1	TRBJ2-5	-	TGTGCCAGCAGCCCTGCCGGGACAGGGGGCGGTGAGACCCAGTACTTC	CASSPAGTGGGETQYF
TRBV5-4	-	TRBJ2-3	-	TGTGCCAGCAGCTTCGACCCCGGACTCAACACAGATACGCAGTATTTT	CASSFDPGLNTDTQYF
TRBV5-6	-	TRBJ1-4	-	TGTGCCAGCAGCCCCCAGTACGAAGAAAAACTGTTTTTT	CASSPQYEEKLFF
TRBV28	-	TRBJ1-2	-	TGTGCCAGCGGCGAGGCCATGCTCACCTTC	CASGEAMLTF
TRBV5-4	TRBD2	TRBJ2-2	-	TGTGCCAGCAGCTCACTAGCGGGAGACGGGGAGCTGTTTTTT	CASSSLAGDGELFF
TRBV7-2	TRBD1	TRBJ2-4	-	TGTGCCAGCAGCTCGGGGACAGCTCCTGTAGCCAAAAACATTCAGTACTTC	CASSSGTAPVAKNIQYF
TRBV4-1	TRBD2	TRBJ2-1	-	TGCGCCAGCAGCCAAGGGACTAGCGGGAGGAATGAGCAGTTCTTC	CASSQGTSGRNEQFF
TRBV19	-	TRBJ1-2	-	TGTGCCAGTAGTATGACAGTTATGGGCGGCTACACCTTC	CASSMTVMGGYTF
TRBV7-8	-	TRBJ2-7	-	TGTGCCAGCAGCCGCACAGGTTCCTACGAGCAGTACTTC	CASSRTGSYEQYF
TRBV18	-	TRBJ1-1	-	TGTGCCAGCTCACTGGTAGGGGACACTGAAGCTTTCTTT	CASSLVGDTEAFF
TRBV7-2	TRBD1	TRBJ1-2	-	TGTGCCAGCAGCTTTTCACAGGGGGCTTATGGCTACACCTTC	CASSFSQGAYGYTF